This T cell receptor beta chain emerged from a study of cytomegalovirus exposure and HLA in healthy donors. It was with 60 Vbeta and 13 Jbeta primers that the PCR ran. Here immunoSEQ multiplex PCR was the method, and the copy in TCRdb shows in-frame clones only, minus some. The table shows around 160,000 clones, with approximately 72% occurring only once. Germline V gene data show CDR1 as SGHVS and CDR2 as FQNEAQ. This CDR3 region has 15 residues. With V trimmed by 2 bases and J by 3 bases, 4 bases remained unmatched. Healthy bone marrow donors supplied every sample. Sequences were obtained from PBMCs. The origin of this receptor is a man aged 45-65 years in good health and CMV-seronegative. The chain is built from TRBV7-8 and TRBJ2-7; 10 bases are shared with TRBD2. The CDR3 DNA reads TGTGCCAGCAGCTTAAGGCTAGCGGGGGACTACGAGCAGTACTTC. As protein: CASSLRLAGDYEQYF.